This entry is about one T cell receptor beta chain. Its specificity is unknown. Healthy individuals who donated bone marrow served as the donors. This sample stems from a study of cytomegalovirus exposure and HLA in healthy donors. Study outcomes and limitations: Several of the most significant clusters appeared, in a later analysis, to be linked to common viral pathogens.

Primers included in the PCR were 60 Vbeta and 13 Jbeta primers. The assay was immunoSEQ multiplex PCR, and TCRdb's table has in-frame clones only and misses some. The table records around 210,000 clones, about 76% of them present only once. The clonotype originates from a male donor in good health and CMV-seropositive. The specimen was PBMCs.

The CDR3 reads CASSTGNTYEQYF. CDR3 in DNA: TGTGCCAGCAGCACCGGGAATACCTACGAGCAGTACTTC. The gene calls are TRBV9 and TRBJ2-7, with D maybe TRBD2 (5 bases). The CDR3 loop spans 13 amino acids. Germline-derived CDR1 and CDR2 are SGDLS and YYNGEE. Trimming cost V 4 bases and J 2 bases, with 10 bases left between them.